These 20 T cell receptor beta chains were all obtained from the same sample, sequenced in a study of control samples from healthy donors and cancer patients. TCRdb's table, derived via immunoSEQ multiplex PCR, lists solely in-frame clones and lacks some. This sample carries 250,000 to 300,000 clones, about four fifths of them seen once, and the ten largest clones take about an eighth. Input material: PBMCs. These receptors originate from a woman aged 60 to 75 with lung cancer.

The J gene is TRBJ2-5, the V gene TRBV5-5, with unresolved D. V was pared by 1 base and J by 1 base, with 8 bases between. This CDR3 comprises 14 residues. Germline lookup yields CDR1 SGHKS and CDR2 YYEKEE (reference sequence). The CDR3 loop is CASSLWSTQETQYF. The CDR3 nucleotides read TGTGCCAGCAGCTTGTGGTCCACCCAAGAGACCCAGTACTTC. Full variable domain (outside the CDR3, taken from reference TRBV5-5 and TRBJ2-5): DAGVTQSPTHLIKTRGQQVTLRCSPISGHKSVSWYQQVLGQGPQFIFQYYEKEERGRGNFPDRFSARQFPNYSSELNVNALLLGDSALYLCASSLWSTQETQYFGPGTRLLVL.

This chain links TRBV2 with TRBJ2-2; D remains unclear. Trimming left V 5 bases short and J 1 base short, with 14 bases between. The germline gives CDR1 SNHLY, CDR2 FYNNEI. The CDR3 length is 16 residues. The CDR3 spells CASSIPGPLNTGELFF. As DNA, the CDR3 is TGTGCCAGCAGTATACCGGGCCCCCTGAACACCGGGGAGCTGTTTTTT. Filled out from reference TRBV2 and TRBJ2-2, the complete variable domain reads EPEVTQTPSHQVTQMGQEVILRCVPISNHLYFYWYRQILGQKVEFLVSFYNNEISEKSEIFDDQFSVERPDGSNFTLKIRSTKLEDSAMYFCASSIPGPLNTGELFFGEGSRLTVL.

CDR3 in DNA: TGTGCCAGCAGCCATACGGGGTACACTGAAGCTTTCTTT. Its translation: CASSHTGYTEAFF. The V and J genes are TRBV3-1 (or the pseudogene TRBV3-2) and TRBJ1-1; D unclear. The germline gives CDR1 LGHDT, CDR2 YNNKEL (reference sequence). CDR3 length: 13 amino acids. V was clipped by 3 bases and J by 3 bases, with 8 bases between them.

Worth noting for this clone: Other DNA sequences in this sample translate to the same CDR3. The CDR3 protein is CASSPRDGNEKLFF. For the CDR3, the DNA is TGTGCCAGCTCACCCCGGGACGGTAATGAAAAACTGTTTTTT. The chain recombines TRBV18 with TRBJ1-4; possibly TRBD1 for D (5 bases). Per the germline V gene, CDR1 is KGHSH and CDR2 is LQKENI. The CDR3 consists of 14 residues. V lost 3 bases, J lost 4 bases, and 9 bases lay in between. The full variable domain, with the rest looked up from reference TRBV18 and TRBJ1-4, is NAGVMQNPRHLVRRRGQEARLRCSPMKGHSHVYWYRQLPEEGLKFMVYLQKENIIDESGMPKERFSAEFPKEGPSILRIQQVVRGDSAAYFCASSPRDGNEKLFFGSGTQLSVL.

The rearrangement links TRBV11-2 to TRBJ2-2; TRBD2 matches at 7 bases. The junction had 4 bases not matched to a gene; V was cut back by 6 bases and J by 0 bases. This CDR3 region has 15 residues. CDR1 SGHAT and CDR2 FQNNGV come from the germline V gene. CDR3 in amino acids: CASSRRGTNTGELFF. As DNA, the CDR3 is TGTGCCAGCAGTAGGCGGGGGACGAACACCGGGGAGCTGTTTTTT.

J is TRBJ1-2 and V is TRBV6-5; maybe TRBD1 (6 bases). The CDR3 is 12 amino acids. Trimming pared 7 bases from V and 9 bases from J, leaving 15 bases between. Germline V gives CDR1 MNHEY, CDR2 SVGAGI. CDR3 protein: CASNQEGGSYTF. CDR3 DNA: TGTGCCAGCAACCAAGAAGGGGGGAGCTACACCTTC.

The rearrangement links TRBV19 to TRBJ2-3; 8 bases map to TRBD2. Germline trimming cut 3 bases from V and 1 base from J; bases unmatched to any gene: 3. The CDR3 length is 15 residues. In germline, CDR1 is LNHDA, CDR2 SQIVND (reference sequence). The CDR3 loop is CASSIGGRRTDTQYF. Written as DNA, the CDR3 is TGTGCCAGTAGTATCGGCGGGAGGCGCACAGATACGCAGTATTTT. Looking up the rest from reference TRBV19 and TRBJ2-3 gives the full variable domain: DGGITQSPKYLFRKEGQNVTLSCEQNLNHDAMYWYRQDPGQGLRLIYYSQIVNDFQKGDIAEGYSVSREKKESFPLTVTSAQKNPTAFYLCASSIGGRRTDTQYFGPGTRLTVL.

This clone was observed a handful of times. The chain carries TRBV29-1 and TRBJ2-1; TRBD2 agrees at 7 bases. The CDR3 totals 13 residues. Unmatched junction bases numbered 13, after V lost 2 bases and J lost 15 bases. CDR1 and CDR2 (germline): SQVTM, ANQGSEA. CDR3 loop: CSVEWQAGWSMFF. In nucleotides, the CDR3 is TGCAGCGTTGAATGGCAAGCGGGGTGGTCGATGTTCTTC.

The chain employs TRBV7-3 and TRBJ1-6, with 9 bases fitting TRBD1. CDR1 is SGHTA, CDR2 FQGTGA, per germline. Trimming at V came to 2 bases and at J to 6 bases, leaving 2 bases not matched to a gene. CDR3 length: 15 amino acids. CDR3 nucleotide sequence: TGTGCCAGCAGCTTATTACAGGGGGCTAATTCACCCCTCCACTTT. Its translation: CASSLLQGANSPLHF.

V and J are TRBV25-1 and TRBJ1-4; D uncertain. The CDR3 is 15 amino acids. V dropped 4 bases and J dropped 7 bases, with 16 bases sitting between them. Germline loops: CDR1 MGHDK, CDR2 SYGVNS. The CDR3 reads CASSARHFGGEKLFF. CDR3 nucleotide sequence: TGTGCCAGCAGTGCCCGCCACTTCGGTGGTGAAAAACTGTTTTTT.

The V and J genes are TRBV12-3 or TRBV12-4 and TRBJ1-1; TRBD1 might be the D (6 bases). The V and J ends lost 5 bases and 6 bases respectively, with 13 bases between them. The CDR3 is made up of 13 amino acids. Written as DNA, the CDR3 is TGTGCCAGCAGTCCGCGGGAGGGGGCTGAAGCTTTCTTT. Protein product: CASSPREGAEAFF.

The J gene is TRBJ1-2, the V gene TRBV4-1; D perhaps matches TRBD1 (5 bases). This CDR3 has 14 residues. Trimming stripped 0 bases from V and 8 bases from J, with 13 bases between. Germline loops: CDR1 MGHRA, CDR2 YSYEKL. The CDR3 DNA reads as TGCGCCAGCAGCCAAGATCGGGGGTCGCGAGGCTACACCTTC. It is translated as CASSQDRGSRGYTF.

The gene calls are TRBV9 and TRBJ1-1; no definite D call. Germline-derived CDR1 and CDR2 are SGDLS and YYNGEE. This CDR3 has 14 residues. V was trimmed by 3 bases and J by 1 base, leaving 10 bases between them. The CDR3 loop is CASSGPLGNTEAFF. The CDR3 region has the DNA TGTGCCAGCAGCGGCCCCCTAGGGAACACTGAAGCTTTCTTT.

The chain couples TRBV12-3 or TRBV12-4 to TRBJ1-5; D is uncertain. With 2 bases removed from V and 5 bases from J, the gap between germline ends came to 7 bases. The CDR3 is 13 amino acids. The CDR3 sequence: CASSLFPDQPQHF. The DNA of the CDR3 is TGTGCCAGCAGTTTATTCCCCGATCAGCCCCAGCATTTT.

Points on this clone: Additional DNA sequences in this sample encode the identical CDR3. The gene calls are TRBV5-6 and TRBJ2-3, with no clear D. The V end was cut by 4 bases, the J end by 2 bases, with 5 bases between. Germline CDR1 reads SGHDT; CDR2 reads YYEEEE. The CDR3 consists of 12 residues. This chain's CDR3 is CASSLDTDTQYF. The CDR3 bases are TGTGCCAGCAGCCTAGACACAGATACGCAGTATTTT.

The chain recombines TRBV28 with TRBJ2-7, with D perhaps being TRBD1 or TRBD2 (5 bases each). Trimming pared 6 bases from V and 2 bases from J, leaving 11 bases between. The CDR3 contains 13 residues. CDR1 and CDR2 (germline): MDHEN, SYDVKM. The CDR3 loop reads CASSRVGAYEQYF. The CDR3 DNA reads TGTGCCAGCAGCAGGGTCGGGGCCTACGAGCAGTACTTC.

The chain has TRBV7-2 and TRBJ2-7; D possibly corresponds to TRBD1 (6 bases). Trimming took 4 bases from V and 2 from J, leaving 12 bases between them. The CDR3 spans 14 residues. Germline CDR1 reads SGHTA; CDR2 reads FQGNSA. The CDR3 sequence: CASSSNRAAYEQYF. CDR3 sequence (DNA): TGTGCCAGCAGCTCAAACAGGGCAGCCTACGAGCAGTACTTC. The entire variable domain, with the rest obtained from reference TRBV7-2 and TRBJ2-7, is as follows: GAGVSQSPSNKVTEKGKDVELRCDPISGHTALYWYRQSLGQGLEFLIYFQGNSAPDKSGLPSDRFSAERTGGSVSTLTIQRTQQEDSAVYLCASSSNRAAYEQYFGPGTRLTVT.

The V call is TRBV4-1, the J call TRBJ1-6, with D perhaps matching TRBD1 (5 bases). Between the trimmed V and J ends, which lost 4 bases and 13 bases, there was a span of 17 bases. The CDR3 consists of 14 residues. CDR1 is MGHRA and CDR2 is YSYEKL in the germline V gene. CDR3 sequence (DNA): TGCGCCAGCAGCCGTCCCGGGACGGGGTTCCCCCTCCACTTT. Protein sequence: CASSRPGTGFPLHF.

The table lists this clone with many counts. The chain joins TRBV9 to TRBJ2-7; no clear D gene. The germline V and J ends were trimmed by 3 bases and 0 bases, with 10 bases remaining between them. The CDR3 totals 14 residues. Per the germline V gene, CDR1 is SGDLS and CDR2 is YYNGEE. DNA of the CDR3: TGTGCCAGCAGCGCCTTGACTGACTCCTACGAGCAGTACTTC. Amino acids: CASSALTDSYEQYF.

The J gene is TRBJ1-6, the V gene TRBV9; D gene ambiguous. This CDR3 region has 12 residues. V gave up 0 bases and J gave up 12 bases, with 7 bases separating them. Germline V lookup: CDR1 SGDLS, CDR2 YYNGEE. CDR3 in DNA: TGTGCCAGCAGCGTAGAGGGTGGACCCCTCCACTTT. Translation gives CASSVEGGPLHF.